The following is a T cell receptor beta chain sequence with its context. The specificity of this receptor is unknown. Per-base quality was not reported, and no clone a single base away is much larger than it. The time point label for this specimen denotes: baseline before first vaccination. Taken with the paper, the label for treatment or condition translates to: meningococcal conjugate vaccine given as trial control. Vaccinee samples came from UK trials COV001 and COV002, including a single-blind randomized controlled phase 2/3 trial of AZD1222 (ChAdOx1 nCoV-19) in healthy adults. Trial participant PBMC samples were collected at day 0 and day 28 after the second dose for TCRbeta chain sequencing. This specimen belongs to a study of T cell responses to AZD1222 COVID-19 vaccine (TCRdb year 2021). A note on the overall study: A total of over 230 trial participants underwent TCR sequencing, of whom roughly 210 received two doses of AZD1222 and about 25 received two doses of the MenACWY control vaccine. Trial participants were enrolled by age into subgroups of 18-55, 56-69 and 70-plus years, and around 150, 28 and 57 TCR-sequenced participants, respectively, were included in these subgroups.

Broad study findings and their caveats: The 56-69-year group was small, and its depth increase did not reach significance, likely because of low power. The whole spike protein was spanned by vaccine-associated CD4 TCRs, and dominant responses were seen in regions 160-218 and 743-854. Because no day 14 peak-response samples were available, repertoires were characterized only after the peak T cell response. Epitopes outside the regions mutated in the B.1.351 and B.1.1.7 variants were reportedly recognized by nearly half of the unique spike-specific TCRs. A significant rise in spike-specific TCR breadth and depth was observed after two AZD1222 doses relative to day 0 and relative to MenACWY recipients. Conclusions about previously exposed vaccinees are limited, since just five to seven AZD1222 recipients were seropositive for SARS-CoV-2 at baseline. Most participants were white British and females outnumbered males, and the authors suggested that clonal diversity may have been underestimated.

The CDR3 regions of human TCRbeta chains were analyzed by immunosequencing. The authors' pipeline ran thus. TCRs in the repertoires were compared against a reference library of SARS-CoV-2-specific TCRs that had been generated with the MIRA antigen-specificity platform. Breadth was defined as the fraction of unique TCRs that were SARS-CoV-2-associated. Depth was defined as the fraction of total T cells that were SARS-CoV-2-associated. Each spike-specific TCR was assigned to its reactive spike region and to a CD4 or CD8 class using the MIRA data. Log10-transformed breadth and depth values were compared by one-way ANOVA with Sidak's multiple comparisons tests. Entries here come from immuneACCESS through TCRdb and include only in-frame sequences with V and J called. Some clones fail to appear in such tables; in the studies checked, an unresolved V gene covers under half of the shortfall, and the cause of the remainder is unknown. V, J and clone size are those of that table, while D and trimming were read from the DNA. This sample is represented by 200,000 to 250,000 clones; roughly 91% of them were singletons. The ten largest clones take up approximately 1% of the sample.

The source material was peripheral blood, sampled on day 0 of MenACWY control vaccination. This sequence was found in an adult in good health.

The bases are TGTGCCAGCAGCCAAGAGGACGTTGTTGGTTACGGTTTGGGGGGCACAGATACGCAGTATTTT. Its translation is CASSQEDVVGYGLGGTDTQYF. The rearranged segments are TRBV3-1 (or the pseudogene TRBV3-2) and TRBJ2-3; the D gene is tentatively TRBD1 or TRBD2, each matching 5 bases. At the junction V is shortened by 0 bases and J by 1 base, with 26 bases in between. Including the terminal cysteine and phenylalanine, the CDR3 comprises 21 residues. Kept here is only the CDR3 DNA, which spans 63 bases and is read in frame from base 1. From a lookup of the germline V gene (reference sequence), CDR1 and CDR2 are LGHDT and YNNKEL.